The source of this TCR beta chain is a study of response to subunit inactivated influenza vaccine (dated by TCRdb to 2017 to 2018). Study-wide context: Deep quantitative profiling of the T cell receptor repertoire was used in the study to follow responses to a trivalent subunit inactivated influenza vaccine.

The germline V gene (reference sequence) specifies SEHNR as CDR1 and FQNEAQ as CDR2. Compared with germline, V lacks 4 bases and J lacks 7 bases; bases without a gene match: 6. The CDR3 contains 14 residues, cysteine and phenylalanine counted. CDR3 DNA only is kept here, 42 bases in frame from base 1. On the study overall, not on this receptor specifically: It was suggested by the authors that each seasonal influenza vaccination may recruit only a limited number of new T cells.

The library relied on RT-PCR. Sequencing relied on an Illumina HiSeq 2500. The public reads were reprocessed in TCRdb via fastp at Q25 and MiXCR, keeping in-frame beta chains. Rows with one shared CDR3 protein collapse into an entry with the most common genes and DNA. The sample table lists 500,000 to 600,000 distinct CDR3 sequences, about an eighth of them with a count of one. 13% of the sample is taken by the ten largest. The time point label, read with the paper, signifies: 45 days after influenza vaccine administration. On this clonotype: Its cognate antigen has yet to be identified. Base-call qualities are not available, and no considerably larger clone is one nucleotide away.

The specimen was PBMCs from blood, collected roughly 45 days after vaccination. The chain is encoded by TRBV7-9 joined to TRBJ1-4, with 7 middle bases fitting TRBD1. This sequence was found in a man in his fifties who received an inactivated influenza vaccine. Donor details come from another sample of the same person, matched by shared clones. The DNA is TGTGCCAGCAGCTCGCCGGGACAGATTGAAAAACTGTTTTTT. Its coded protein is CASSSPGQIEKLFF.